This T cell receptor (beta chain) was identified during a study of blood T cell repertoires in COVID-19 (dated by TCRdb to 2019 to 2021). At the level of the whole study: The collaborator samples originated in the United States, Italy and Spain and spanned the acute and convalescent phases of COVID-19. The repertoires were released in a freely available public database intended as a resource for research on the immune response to SARS-CoV-2. Samples were obtained from the ongoing ImmuneRACE study (first 160 participants) and from 950 to 1,500 subjects provided by 6 global collaborators. Deeply sampled blood TCRbeta repertoires from subjects exposed to, actively infected with, or recovered from COVID-19 were included in the dataset. Sample metadata almost always included a de-identified subject ID, COVID-19 status, age in years and sex. Where HLA class I and class II types were available, the types were taken from metadata supplied by the sample provider, not from assay-based typing. The material from the prospective study consisted of cDNA or gDNA derived from T cells, B-cell-depleted T cells, or PBMCs. Study-level results and caveats: The amount of clinical and demographic metadata varied by source and participant and was provided uncurated.

A second Seattle source provided samples from volunteer blood donors who had recovered from COVID-19. Collaborating institutions collected whole blood in K2EDTA tubes following their own protocols. For TCRbeta analysis, collaborator samples were shipped as frozen whole blood, as isolated PBMCs, or as DNA extracted from either sample type. TCRbeta CDR3 regions were amplified from genomic DNA by means of the immunoSEQ Assay, a bias-controlled multiplex PCR. Per the source publication's procedure: The number of nucleated cells in each sample was estimated by amplification of reference gene primers within the assay. To quantify the absolute abundance of each unique TCRbeta CDR3 rearrangement, sequence reads were collapsed and filtered. For each sample, productive Simpson clonality was calculated as the square root of Simpson's diversity index over productive rearrangements. TCRdb retrieved this table from immuneACCESS and kept in-frame rearrangements only. Not all clones are present; in checked studies, unresolved V genes account for under half, and no reason is known for the remainder. V and J calls and clone size are those listed in that table; D and trimming were worked out from the DNA. Counted in this sample were 150,000 to 200,000 clones; 84% of them appeared once. Clones ranked in the top ten supply roughly 7.7% of the sample.

As concerns this clone: Its antigen remains undetermined. No per-base quality is available; no much larger clone lies one base away.

Measured from the cysteine to the phenylalanine, the CDR3 is 13 residues long. The sequence is cut down to CDR3 DNA, 39 bases in frame from base 1. V is pared back by 5 bases and J by 2 bases, with 7 bases lying between the germline termini. According to the germline V gene, CDR1 reads SGHTA and CDR2 reads FQGNSA. The source is a man aged 40-50 years who had recovered from COVID-19. Material: peripheral blood. The chain uses TRBV7-2 and TRBJ2-4; the D gene lacks a confident call. The DNA reads TGTGCCAGCAGCCTTAACACCAAAAACATTCAGTACTTC. It translates to CASSLNTKNIQYF.